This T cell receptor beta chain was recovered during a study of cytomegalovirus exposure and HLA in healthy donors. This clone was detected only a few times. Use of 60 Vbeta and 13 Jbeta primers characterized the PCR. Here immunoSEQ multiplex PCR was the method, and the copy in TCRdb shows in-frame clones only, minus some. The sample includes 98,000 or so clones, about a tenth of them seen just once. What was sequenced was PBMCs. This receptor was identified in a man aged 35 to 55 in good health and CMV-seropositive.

The CDR3 protein is CASSPTAGPEAFF. The CDR3 coding sequence is TGCGCCAGCAGCCCGACGGCAGGGCCTGAAGCTTTCTTT. V gene TRBV5-1 combines with J gene TRBJ1-1; D perhaps matches TRBD1 (5 bases). V gave up 4 bases and J gave up 6 bases, with 13 bases separating them. Per the germline V gene, CDR1 is SGHRS and CDR2 is YFSETQ. The CDR3 covers 13 residues.